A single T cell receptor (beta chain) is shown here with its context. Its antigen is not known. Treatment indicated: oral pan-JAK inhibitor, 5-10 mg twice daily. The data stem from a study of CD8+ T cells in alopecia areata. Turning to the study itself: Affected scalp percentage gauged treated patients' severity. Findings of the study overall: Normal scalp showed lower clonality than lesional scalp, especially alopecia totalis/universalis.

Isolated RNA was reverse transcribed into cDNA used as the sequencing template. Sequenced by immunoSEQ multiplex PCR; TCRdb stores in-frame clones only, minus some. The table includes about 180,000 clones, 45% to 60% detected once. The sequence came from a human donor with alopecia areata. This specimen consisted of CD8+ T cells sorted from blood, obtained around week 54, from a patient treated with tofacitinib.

DNA of the CDR3: TGTGCCTGGAGTGTAATAGGGATGGGTGAAAAACTGTTTTTT. Its translation: CAWSVIGMGEKLFF. The chain links TRBV30 to TRBJ1-4; D is ambiguous. The CDR3 has 14 residues. From germline, CDR1 is GTSNPN and CDR2 SVGIG (reference sequence). Trimming cost V 0 bases and J 7 bases, with 12 bases left between them.